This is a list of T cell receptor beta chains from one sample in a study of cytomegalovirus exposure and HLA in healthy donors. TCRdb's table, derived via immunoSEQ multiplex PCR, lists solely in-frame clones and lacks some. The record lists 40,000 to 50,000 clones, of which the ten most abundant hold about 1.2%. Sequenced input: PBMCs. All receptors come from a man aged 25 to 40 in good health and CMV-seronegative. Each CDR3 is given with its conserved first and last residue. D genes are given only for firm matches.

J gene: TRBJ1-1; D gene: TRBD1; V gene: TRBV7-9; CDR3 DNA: TGTGCCAGCAGCTTGGACAGGGCCGGCACTGAAGCTTTCTTT; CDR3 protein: CASSLDRAGTEAFF
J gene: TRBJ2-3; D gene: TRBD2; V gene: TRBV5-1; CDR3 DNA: TGCGCCAGCAGCCCCGATAGCGGGAGGGTGGATACGCAGTATTTT; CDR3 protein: CASSPDSGRVDTQYF
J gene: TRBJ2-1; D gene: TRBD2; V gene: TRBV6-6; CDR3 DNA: TGTGCCAGCAGTTGGACTAGCGGGAGGAATAATGAGCAGTTCTTC; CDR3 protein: CASSWTSGRNNEQFF
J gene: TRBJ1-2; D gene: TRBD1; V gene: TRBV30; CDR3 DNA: TGTGCCTGGAGGGGACAGGGTGGGGTCTATGGCTACACCTTC; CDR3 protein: CAWRGQGGVYGYTF
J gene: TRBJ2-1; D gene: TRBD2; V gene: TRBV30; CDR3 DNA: TGTGCCTGGACCCGACTAGCGCCCAATAATGAGCAGTTCTTC; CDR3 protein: CAWTRLAPNNEQFF
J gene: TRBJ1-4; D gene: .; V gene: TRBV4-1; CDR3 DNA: TGCGCCAGCAGCCAAGGACAGGTCTTAGAACTGTTTTTT; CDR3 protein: CASSQGQVLELFF
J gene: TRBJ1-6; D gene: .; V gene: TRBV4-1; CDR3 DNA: TGCGCCAGCAGCCAAGAGAGGGACTGGAATAATTCACCCCTCCACTTT; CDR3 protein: CASSQERDWNNSPLHF
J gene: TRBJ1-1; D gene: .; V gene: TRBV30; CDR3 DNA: TGTGCCTGGGGCGGCCAAGCGAACACTGAAGCTTTCTTT; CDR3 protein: CAWGGQANTEAFF
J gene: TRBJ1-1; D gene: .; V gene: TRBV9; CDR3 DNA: TGTGCCAGCAGCGTAGGGGGGCGCGGCACTGAAGCTTTCTTT; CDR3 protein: CASSVGGRGTEAFF
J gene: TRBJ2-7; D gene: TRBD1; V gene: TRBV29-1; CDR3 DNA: TGCAGCGCCCGGGACAGCTCCTACGAGCAGTACTTC; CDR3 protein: CSARDSSYEQYF
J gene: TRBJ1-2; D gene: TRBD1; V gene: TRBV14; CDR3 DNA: TGTGCCAGCAGCCGCAAGGGACAGCCGGACTATGGCTACACCTTC; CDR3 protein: CASSRKGQPDYGYTF
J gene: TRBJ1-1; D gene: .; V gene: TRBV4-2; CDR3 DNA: TGTGCCAGCAGCGCACAGGGCGGCGGCACTGAAGCTTTCTTT; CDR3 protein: CASSAQGGGTEAFF
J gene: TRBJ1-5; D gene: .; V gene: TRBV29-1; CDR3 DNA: TGCAGCGCTCAACTGGTAGTTGGTAGCAATCAGCCCCAGCATTTT; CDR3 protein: CSAQLVVGSNQPQHF
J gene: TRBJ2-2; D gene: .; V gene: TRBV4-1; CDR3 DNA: TGCGCCAGCAGCCCCTGGACTGAGAACACCGGGGAGCTGTTTTTT; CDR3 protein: CASSPWTENTGELFF
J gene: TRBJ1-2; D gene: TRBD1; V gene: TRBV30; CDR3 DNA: TGTGCCTGGAGTGCGGGACAGGTCTATGGCTACACCTTC; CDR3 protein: CAWSAGQVYGYTF
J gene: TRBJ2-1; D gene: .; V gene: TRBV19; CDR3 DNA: TGTGCCAGTAGTATACAGGGCAACAATGAGCAGTTCTTC; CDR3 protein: CASSIQGNNEQFF
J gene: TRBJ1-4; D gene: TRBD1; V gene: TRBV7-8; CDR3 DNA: TGTGCCAGCAGCCCCGACAGGGGGCCGAATGAAAAACTGTTTTTT; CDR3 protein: CASSPDRGPNEKLFF
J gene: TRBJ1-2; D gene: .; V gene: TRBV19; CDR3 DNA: TGTGCCAGTATGGGCAGGGGAGAGGGCTACACCTTC; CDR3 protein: CASMGRGEGYTF
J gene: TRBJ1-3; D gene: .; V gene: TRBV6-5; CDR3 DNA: TGTGCCAGCAGGGGAACAGGGAGCTCTGGAAACACCATATATTTT; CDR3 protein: CASRGTGSSGNTIYF
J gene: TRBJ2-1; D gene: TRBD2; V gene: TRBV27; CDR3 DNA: TGTGCCAGCACCATGATACTAGCGGGAGGGCCAGGGTATGAGCAGTTCTTC; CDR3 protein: CASTMILAGGPGYEQFF
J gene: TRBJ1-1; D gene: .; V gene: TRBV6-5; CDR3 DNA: TGTGCCAGCAGTTACTCGGACAGTTACACTGAAGCTTTCTTT; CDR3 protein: CASSYSDSYTEAFF
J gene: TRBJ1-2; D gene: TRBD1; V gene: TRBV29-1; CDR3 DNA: TGCAGCGTTCGGGGCACAGGGGGCAAGATTATAAACTATGGCTACACCTTC; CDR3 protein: CSVRGTGGKIINYGYTF
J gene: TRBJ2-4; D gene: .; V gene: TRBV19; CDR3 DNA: TGTGCCAGTAGTATACAGGGGTACATTCAGTACTTC; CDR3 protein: CASSIQGYIQYF
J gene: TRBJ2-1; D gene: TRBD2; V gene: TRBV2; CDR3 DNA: TGTGCCAGCAGCCTACTAGCGGGAAGCTACAATGAGCAGTTCTTC; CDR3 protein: CASSLLAGSYNEQFF
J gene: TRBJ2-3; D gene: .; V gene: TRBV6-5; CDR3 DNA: TGTGCCAGCAGTTCCCAGGGGTTTAGCACAGATACGCAGTATTTT; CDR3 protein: CASSSQGFSTDTQYF
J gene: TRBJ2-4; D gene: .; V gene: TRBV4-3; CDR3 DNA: TGCGCCAGCAGCCAAGGAGGTGGGCCGGGGTACATTCAGTACTTC; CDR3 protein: CASSQGGGPGYIQYF
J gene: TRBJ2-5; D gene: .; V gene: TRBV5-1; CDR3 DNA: TGCGCCAGCAGCTTGGGGGCAAGTAGCCAAGAGACCCAGTACTTC; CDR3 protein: CASSLGASSQETQYF
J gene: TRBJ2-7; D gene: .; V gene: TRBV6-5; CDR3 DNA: TGTGCCAGCAGTTACGATTACCCCGCCGGCTACGAGCAGTACTTC; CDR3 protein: CASSYDYPAGYEQYF
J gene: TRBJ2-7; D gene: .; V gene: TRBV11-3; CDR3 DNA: TGTGCCAGCAGCCCGGGACTCAGCTCCTACGAGCAGTACTTC; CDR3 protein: CASSPGLSSYEQYF
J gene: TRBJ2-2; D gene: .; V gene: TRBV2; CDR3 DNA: TGTGCCAGCAAAGCAGGGACATCGGCCGGGGAGCTGTTTTTT; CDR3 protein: CASKAGTSAGELFF
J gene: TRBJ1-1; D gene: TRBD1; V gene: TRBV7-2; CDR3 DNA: TGTGCCAGCAGCTTAGCGAGGACAGGGGGGGCTGAAGCTTTCTTT; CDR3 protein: CASSLARTGGAEAFF
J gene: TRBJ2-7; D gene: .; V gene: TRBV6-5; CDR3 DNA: TGTGCCAGCAGTTACTCTCTTGGCGGGCGCTCCTACGAGCAGTACTTC; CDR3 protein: CASSYSLGGRSYEQYF
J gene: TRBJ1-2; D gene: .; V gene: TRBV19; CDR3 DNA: TGTGCCAGTAGCCCAGGGCAGGGGCAGGGTGGCTACACCTTC; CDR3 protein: CASSPGQGQGGYTF